The 22 T cell receptor beta chains reported below all come from one sample, sequenced in a study of T cells in women clearing cervical HPV infection. The assay was immunoSEQ multiplex PCR, and TCRdb's table has in-frame clones only and misses some. Its clone listing holds fewer than 30,000 clones. The sequenced sample was blood buffy coat. The receptors were gathered from a woman between 18 and 75 years old with a cervical HPV16 infection that either progressed to CIN3+ or cleared (not recorded which).

For this clone: The read gets to within 3 residues of the CDR3 end, and the germline J gene fills in the rest. This chain links TRBV18 with TRBJ1-3; 7 nucleotides agree with TRBD1. The V gene's germline CDR1 is KGHSH and CDR2 LQKENI. This CDR3 is 15 amino acids long. V gave up 3 bases and J gave up 0 bases; unmatched junction bases: 2. The covered CDR3 bases are TGTGCCAGCTCACCGGAGGGGGCCTCTGGAAACACC. Its protein product is CASSPEGASGNT. The entire CDR3 protein reads CASSPEGASGNTIYF.

The CDR3 reads CSVEPAGGYEQYF. Incomplete CDR3 DNA: TGCAGCGTTGAACCTGCGGGGGGCTACGAG. The chain uses TRBV29-1 and TRBJ2-7, with 8 nucleotides matching TRBD2. The CDR3 extends 3 residues past the end of the read, so its final part is completed from the germline J gene. Germline CDR1 and CDR2: SQVTM and ANQGSEA. V shed 2 bases, J shed 3 bases, and the junction held 3 bases outside the gene matches. CDR3 length: 13 residues.

As for this clone: The read gets to within 3 residues of the CDR3 end, and the germline J gene fills in the rest. This chain links TRBV20-1 with TRBJ2-1; 12 nucleotides match TRBD2. The CDR3 extends over 17 amino acids. V lost 4 bases and J lost 0; bases outside the gene matches: 7. Germline-derived CDR1 and CDR2 are DFQATT and SNEGSKA (reference sequence). The CDR3 DNA, read in part, is TGCAGTGCTACGGGGACTAGCGGGCCCTCCTCCTACAATGAG. Amino acid sequence: CSATGTSGPSSYNE. The full-length CDR3 reads as CSATGTSGPSSYNEQFF.

Note on this clone: Read coverage stops 3 residues before the CDR3 terminus; the germline J gene supplies the remainder. The rearrangement joins TRBV7-7 to TRBJ2-2; TRBD2 aligns across 7 bases. From germline, CDR1 is SSHAT and CDR2 FNYEAQ (reference sequence). The CDR3 sequence is 14 residues long. After removal of 1 base from V and 6 bases from J, the junction contained 2 bases not matched to a gene. The CDR3 reads CASSLELAPGELFF. The part of the CDR3 DNA that was read is TGTGCCAGCAGCTTAGAACTAGCGCCCGGGGAG.

With regard to this clone: The sequenced fragment ends 3 residues before the CDR3 boundary, so the rest is inferred from the germline J gene. The chain is built from TRBV7-2 and TRBJ2-3; D perhaps matches TRBD2 (7 bases). V was shortened by 5 bases and J by 3 bases, with 15 bases between the two germline ends. Germline V CDR1 and CDR2: SGHTA, FQGNSA. The CDR3 has 15 residues. CDR3 DNA, as far as it was read: TGTGCCAGCAGCAATGGGGGGGGCGGGACAGATACG. It codes for CASSNGGGGTDT. In full, the CDR3 is CASSNGGGGTDTQYF.

As regards this clone: The read is 3 residues too short to cover the CDR3 end, so that end is filled in from the germline J gene. The chain recombines TRBV30 with TRBJ1-1, with D possibly being TRBD1 (5 bases). V was trimmed by 4 bases and J by 3 bases, leaving 12 bases between them. CDR1 and CDR2 from the germline V gene are GTSNPN and SVGIG (reference sequence). The CDR3 contains 13 residues. The covered CDR3 bases are TGTGCCTGGAATAGACAGTCGGACACTGAA. Translated: CAWNRQSDTE. The complete CDR3 reads CAWNRQSDTEAFF.

Notes on this clone: The CDR3 end is not reached by the read, which stops 3 residues before it; the germline J gene fills it in. V gene TRBV30 combines with J gene TRBJ1-1, with a weak D call TRBD1 (6 bases). V lost 2 bases to trimming and J lost 3 bases, with 16 bases between them. CDR3 length: 15 amino acids. Germline V gene data show CDR1 as GTSNPN and CDR2 as SVGIG (reference sequence). CDR3 DNA (partial): TGTGCCTGGAGTACTCCTGGAAGGGGGTACACTGAA. It translates to CAWSTPGRGYTE. The whole CDR3 reads CAWSTPGRGYTEAFF.

Points on this clone: The read comes to an end 3 residues before the CDR3 does, leaving the germline J gene to fill in the end. The rearrangement links TRBV7-9 to TRBJ1-4; 8 nucleotides agree with TRBD1. Germline V lookup: CDR1 SEHNR, CDR2 FQNEAQ (reference sequence). CDR3 length: 13 amino acids. V was pared by 5 bases and J by 6 bases, with 2 bases of the junction left unmatched. CDR3 protein: CASSQGADEKLFF. CDR3 bases read: TGTGCCAGCAGCCAGGGGGCAGATGAAAAA.

CDR3 DNA (partial): TGTGCCAGCAGCTTAATCCCAGGGGGTATTGAAAAA. Protein product: CASSLIPGGIEK. The CDR3 in its entirety is CASSLIPGGIEKLFF. The chain uses TRBV7-6 and TRBJ1-4; 7 bases are a match to TRBD1. The read falls 3 residues short of the CDR3 end, and the missing part is taken from the germline J gene. After removal of 2 bases from V and 7 bases from J, the junction contained 7 bases not matched to a gene. Looked up from germline, CDR1 is SGHVS and CDR2 is FNYEAQ. This CDR3 is built from 15 residues.

As concerns this clone: The read ends 3 residues before the CDR3 terminus; that terminus is restored from the germline J gene. The V gene is TRBV13, the J gene TRBJ1-5; D is uncertain. The CDR3 length is 13 residues. Per germline, CDR1 PRHDT and CDR2 FYEKMQ (reference sequence). V lost 0 bases, J lost 7 bases, and 7 bases lay in between. The CDR3: CASSLGGHQPQHF. The CDR3 DNA, read in part, is TGTGCCAGCAGCTTAGGAGGTCACCAGCCC.

Concerning this clone itself: The CDR3 end is not reached by the read, which stops 3 residues before it; the germline J gene fills it in. The genes are TRBV4-2 and TRBJ2-3; 9 positions agree with TRBD2. Per the germline V gene, CDR1 is LGHNA and CDR2 is YNFKEQ. With V trimmed by 0 bases and J by 7 bases, 11 bases remained unmatched. The CDR3 is 17 amino acids. The CDR3 DNA, read in part, is TGTGCCAGCAGCCAAGAGGGGGGGACTAGCTTAATTAATACG. Protein sequence: CASSQEGGTSLINT. The full-length CDR3 reads as CASSQEGGTSLINTQYF.

To note about this clone: The missing CDR3 end, 3 residues past where the read stops, is filled in from the germline J gene. The V and J genes are TRBV2 and TRBJ2-1; D may be TRBD1 (5 bases). CDR1 is SNHLY, CDR2 FYNNEI, per germline. CDR3 length: 15 amino acids. The V gene lost 4 bases and the J gene lost 6 bases, with 16 bases spanning the gap. The sequenced part of the CDR3 DNA is TGTGCCAGCAGTGTTCGGGCAGGGTTTGGCAATGAG. Translation: CASSVRAGFGNE. The whole CDR3 sequence reads CASSVRAGFGNEQFF. The whole variable domain, filled in from reference TRBV2 and TRBJ2-1, reads EPEVTQTPSHQVTQMGQEVILRCVPISNHLYFYWYRQILGQKVEFLVSFYNNEISEKSEIFDDQFSVERPDGSNFTLKIRSTKLEDSAMYFCASSVRAGFGNEQFFGPGTRLTVL.

About this clone itself: The read halts 3 residues ahead of the CDR3 end, with the missing end drawn from the germline J gene. The chain recombines TRBV19 with TRBJ1-5; D gene uncertain. Germline V gives CDR1 LNHDA, CDR2 SQIVND (reference sequence). The V end lost 6 bases, the J end lost 4 bases, and 10 bases lay between the germline ends. The CDR3 length is 13 residues. The part of the CDR3 DNA that was read is TGTGCCAGTAGCCCCACGGTGAATCAGCCC. It encodes CASSPTVNQP. Given in full, the CDR3 is CASSPTVNQPQHF.

Points on this clone: The sequenced fragment ends 3 residues before the CDR3 boundary, so the rest is inferred from the germline J gene. V and J are TRBV19 and TRBJ1-2; TRBD1 matches 8 bases. This CDR3 spans 12 amino acids. Germline loops: CDR1 LNHDA, CDR2 SQIVND (reference sequence). CDR3 DNA (partial): TGTGCCAGTAAGACAGGGGAGAAGGGC. Translation: CASKTGEKG. The entire CDR3 protein reads CASKTGEKGYTF.

Details on this clone: The CDR3 end is not reached by the read, which stops 3 residues before it; the germline J gene fills it in. The chain has TRBV30 and TRBJ2-7, with D tentatively TRBD2 (6 bases). The CDR3 has 11 amino acids. Deletions cut 5 bases from V and 3 bases from J, with 8 bases between. CDR1 is GTSNPN, CDR2 SVGIG, per germline (reference sequence). CDR3 DNA, as far as it was read: TGTGCCTGGGGGCGGGGCTACGAG. This translates into CAWGRGYE. Given in full, the CDR3 is CAWGRGYEQYF.

A word on this clone: The sequence runs out 3 residues before the end of the CDR3; the remainder is reconstructed from the germline J gene. The V call is TRBV7-9, the J call TRBJ2-1; maybe TRBD1 (7 bases). This CDR3 contains 15 residues. Trimming removed 1 base at V and 8 bases at J, with 15 bases between. The germline CDR1 and CDR2 sequences are SEHNR and FQNEAQ (reference sequence). Partial CDR3 DNA: TGTGCCAGCAGCTTAGGGGGGGACAGTGTCGATGAG. This encodes CASSLGGDSVDE. The entire CDR3 is CASSLGGDSVDEQFF.

With regard to this clone: With the read ending 3 residues before the CDR3 end, the germline J gene is used to fill in that end. This chain links TRBV19 with TRBJ2-5; 7 nucleotides agree with TRBD2. The J segment lost 3 bases and the V segment lost 5 bases, leaving 18 bases of the junction unmatched. The V gene's germline CDR1 is LNHDA and CDR2 SQIVND (reference sequence). This CDR3 has 18 amino acids. This chain's CDR3 is CASSPDSFSMRGKETQYF. Partial CDR3 DNA: TGTGCCAGTAGTCCCGACTCCTTTAGCATGCGGGGGAAAGAGACC.

On this clone: The read finishes 3 residues shy of the CDR3 end, and the germline J gene is used to complete it. The V and J genes are TRBV20-1 and TRBJ2-1, with 15 bases fitting TRBD2. This CDR3 region has 17 residues. CDR1 is DFQATT, CDR2 SNEGSKA, per germline (reference sequence). V shed 5 bases, J shed 2 bases, and the junction held 7 bases outside the gene matches. The CDR3 sequence is CSAPSGLAGGPYNEQFF. The DNA read from the CDR3 is TGCAGTGCTCCCTCGGGACTAGCGGGAGGACCCTACAATGAG.

With respect to this clone: The CDR3 end lies 3 residues beyond the end of the read and is filled in from the germline J gene. This chain links TRBV20-1 with TRBJ1-2, with D possibly TRBD1 on 6 matching bases. V was shortened by 4 bases and J by 4 bases, with 16 bases between the two germline ends. Germline V gene data show CDR1 as DFQATT and CDR2 as SNEGSKA (reference sequence). The CDR3 is made up of 14 amino acids. CDR3 amino acids: CSANPQGLGYGYTF. The DNA read from the CDR3 is TGCAGTGCTAACCCCCAGGGGTTGGGCTATGGC.

Concerning this clone: Sequencing ends 3 residues short of the CDR3 end; the germline J gene provides the rest. V and J are TRBV19 and TRBJ1-1; perhaps TRBD1 as D (5 bases). The germline V gene has CDR1 LNHDA and CDR2 SQIVND (reference sequence). V was cut by 5 bases and J by 4 bases, with 14 bases left in between. The CDR3 is 14 residues long. CDR3 sequence reads: CASSALGGITEAFF. Incomplete CDR3 DNA: TGTGCCAGTAGTGCTCTCGGGGGGATCACTGAA.

With respect to this clone: With the read ending 3 residues before the CDR3 end, the germline J gene is used to fill in that end. The chain employs TRBV18 and TRBJ1-1; unclear D gene. V shed 3 bases and J shed 0 bases, with 5 bases lying between them. The CDR3 spans 13 residues. The germline V gene has CDR1 KGHSH and CDR2 LQKENI. This chain's CDR3 is CASSPALNTEAFF. The CDR3 bases that were read are TGTGCCAGCTCACCGGCCCTGAACACTGAA.

Concerning this clone: The read ends 3 residues early relative to the CDR3; the germline J gene fills the gap. This sequence joins TRBV20-1 and TRBJ1-5; 9 bases align to TRBD1. In germline, CDR1 is DFQATT, CDR2 SNEGSKA (reference sequence). J was trimmed by 5 bases and V by 5 bases; bases with no gene match: 7. The CDR3 is 14 amino acids. The CDR3 loop reads CSASDRGDHQPQHF. The part of the CDR3 DNA that was read is TGCAGTGCTTCGGACAGGGGTGACCATCAGCCC.